This T cell receptor (beta chain) was sequenced in a study of chemoradiotherapy in HPV16-positive cancers. Study at large: Candidate HPV-specific clones and shared TCR motifs came from a couple of HPV16-positive patients. Findings of the study overall: HPV-specific T cells were functionally defined from only a couple of HPV16-positive patients. Better recurrence-free survival went with HPV-responsive T-cell expansion in HPV16-positive patients.

The data were produced by immunoSEQ multiplex PCR, yet TCRdb's version contains in-frame clones alone and is incomplete. The table includes 850 to 1,000 clones, about 83% detected once. Notes on this clone: As yet, its antigen is unknown.

Over chemoradiotherapy, repertoires were sampled more than once. The V gene end was trimmed by 5 bases and the J gene end by 7 bases; junction bases not matched to a gene: 3. Germline assignment: CDR1 SGHVS and CDR2 FNYEAQ. The CDR3 runs to 13 residues. The sequenced sample was tumor tissue, obtained from a patient who underwent chemoradiotherapy. The chain combines TRBV7-6 with TRBJ1-4, with TRBD1 matching over 8 bases. The receptor was derived from a human donor with HPV-associated anogenital cancer. CDR3 amino acids: CASSAGTGEKLFF. DNA for the CDR3: TGTGCCAGCAGCGCAGGGACAGGTGAAAAACTGTTTTTT.